This T cell receptor beta chain was identified during a study of regulatory T cells in long-lasting Graves disease. The study's findings and limits: The TCR repertoire of persistent Graves' patients was less diverse than that of newly diagnosed ones.

Both iRepertoire HTBI primers and Arm-PCR of CDR3 regions were used to build the TCR beta libraries. TCRdb used MiXCR to reprocess the multiplex PCR reads, holding one entry per CDR3 protein. The repertoire holds 300,000 to 450,000 distinct CDR3 sequences, with about a sixth as singletons. J was trimmed by 2 bases and V by 1 base; bases with no gene match: 9. CDR3 size: 17 residues. Germline V lookup: CDR1 DFQATT, CDR2 SNEGSKA (reference sequence). In this sample, this clonotype turned up many times. The antigen remains undetermined. This sequence may be a read error, since a much larger clone differs from it by one base. The time point was: newly diagnosed GD, antithyroid drugs for less than 3 months. RNA isolated from PBMCs was used to make the TCR library.

The V and J genes are TRBV20-1 and TRBJ2-3; 10 bases align to TRBD2. This receptor was identified in a female donor with Graves disease. This specimen consisted of peripheral blood mononuclear cells (PBMCs), obtained at new diagnosis, from a patient treated with antithyroid drugs. The CDR3 DNA reads as TGCAGTGCTAGAGGACTTAGCGGGGGGAGTTACACAGATACGCAGTATTTT. The encoded protein is CSARGLSGGSYTDTQYF.